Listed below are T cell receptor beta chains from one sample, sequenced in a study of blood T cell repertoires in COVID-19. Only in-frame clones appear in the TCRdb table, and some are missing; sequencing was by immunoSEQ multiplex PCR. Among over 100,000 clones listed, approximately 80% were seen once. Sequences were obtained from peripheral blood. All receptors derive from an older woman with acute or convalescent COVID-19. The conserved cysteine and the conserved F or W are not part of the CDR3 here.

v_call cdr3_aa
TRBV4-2 ASRTGTGYTGELF
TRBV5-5 ASSPMSGSRSPLH
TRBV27 ASRNWGQGDPGELF
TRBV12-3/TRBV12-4 ASRAGTHGYT
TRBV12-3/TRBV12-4 ASSLKPSTEAF
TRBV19 ASSTSFWGGRTEAF
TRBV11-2 ASSLDQGQGRYT
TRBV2 ASSEGLAAPQF
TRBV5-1 ASSLAASGGARSDTQY
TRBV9 ASSVGRGEGNTEAF
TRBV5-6 ASSSGSSPEQF
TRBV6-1 ASSEGSSGGLSPEF
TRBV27 ASSFYRGYGYT
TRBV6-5 ASSPGGLNQPQH
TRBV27 ASSSGKGNTEAF
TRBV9 ASNNYRNGYT
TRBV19 ASSRTLQGSYQPQH
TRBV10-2 ASSGAIGNGYT
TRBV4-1 ASSLQEYTGELF
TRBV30 AWTLGEKLF
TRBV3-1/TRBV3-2 ASSPRADTEAF
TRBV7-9 ASSTKMGATNEKLF
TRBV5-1 ASSQQVTTSGYNEQF
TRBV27 ASSRTGPKGYT
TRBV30 AWTDGQGGQPQH
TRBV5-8 ASRTGGTEKLF
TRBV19 ASSMDRGTEAF
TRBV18 ASSRGQGGETQY
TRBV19 ASNPDRGKTQY
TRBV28 ASSLNRVRDSSYNEQF
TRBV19 ASSRPPGLAF
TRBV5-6 ASSPASDYGYT
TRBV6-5 ASSPPGGEGGEQF
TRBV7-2 ASSLAGDIGTDTQY
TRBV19 ASSNTGISGSPLH
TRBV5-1 ASSLVLGETQY
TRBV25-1 ASSDSLFYGYT
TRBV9 ASSVERTGKGGYT
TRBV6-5 ASSVLQAANEKLF
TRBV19 ASSGHRGQHTEAF
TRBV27 ASSILRGGGTRNEQF
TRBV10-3 AISTRRSTIEAF